This TCR beta chain emerged from a study of T cell changes during pregnancy in multiple sclerosis. Germline V gene lookup returns CDR1 SNHLY and CDR2 FYNNEI. J was trimmed by 0 bases and V by 8 bases; bases with no gene match: 15. This CDR3 spans 19 amino acids. The protocol was immunoSEQ multiplex PCR, while the TCRdb copy is restricted to in-frame clones and leaves out a portion. In the table there are around 62,000 clones, roughly nine tenths of which are singletons. This clone is a singleton in its sample. The specimen comprised peripheral blood, sampled in the first trimester of pregnancy. The source of this sequence is a female donor with multiple sclerosis, enrolled in a pregnancy study. This chain uses TRBV2 with TRBJ2-6, with TRBD2 matching over 8 bases. CDR3 amino acids: CASARGGPLQFSGANVLTF. CDR3 bases: TGTGCCAGCGCCCGGGGGGGGCCACTTCAATTCTCTGGGGCCAACGTCCTGACTTTC.